This T cell receptor beta chain was sequenced in a study of blood T cell repertoires in COVID-19. About the study: Collection of acute and convalescent COVID-19 samples took place in the United States, Italy and Spain.

The CDR3 has 13 residues. Germline-derived CDR1 and CDR2 are SGHRS and YFSETQ. The germline V and J ends were trimmed by 2 bases and 6 bases, with 8 bases remaining between them. The method was immunoSEQ multiplex PCR; TCRdb's version includes in-frame clones alone and lacks a portion of them. The data hold almost 400,000 clones, with 87% observed a single time. Seattle patients were enrolled while actively infected and followed longitudinally. The receptor was isolated from a woman in her sixties with COVID-19, enrolled during active disease. V and J are TRBV5-1 and TRBJ1-4; D is possibly TRBD1 (5 bases). Sequenced sample: peripheral blood. DNA for the CDR3: TGCGCCAGCAGCTTCGAAGGGGATGAAAAACTGTTTTTT. It is translated as CASSFEGDEKLFF.